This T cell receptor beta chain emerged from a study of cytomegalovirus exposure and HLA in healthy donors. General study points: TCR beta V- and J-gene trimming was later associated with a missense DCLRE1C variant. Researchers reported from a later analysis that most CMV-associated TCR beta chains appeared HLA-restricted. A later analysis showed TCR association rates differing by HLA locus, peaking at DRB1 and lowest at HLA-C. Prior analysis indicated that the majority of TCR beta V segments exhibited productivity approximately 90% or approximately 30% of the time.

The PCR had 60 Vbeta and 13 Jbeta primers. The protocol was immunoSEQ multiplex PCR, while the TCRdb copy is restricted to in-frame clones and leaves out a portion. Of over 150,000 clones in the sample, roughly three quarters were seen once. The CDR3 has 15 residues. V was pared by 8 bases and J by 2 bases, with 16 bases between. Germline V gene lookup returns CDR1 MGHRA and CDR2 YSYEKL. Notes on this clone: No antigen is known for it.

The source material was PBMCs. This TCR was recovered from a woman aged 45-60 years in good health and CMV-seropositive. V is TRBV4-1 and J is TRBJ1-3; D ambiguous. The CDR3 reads CASRLNLAAGNTIYF. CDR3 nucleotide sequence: TGCGCCAGCCGCCTAAATTTGGCAGCTGGAAACACCATATATTTT.